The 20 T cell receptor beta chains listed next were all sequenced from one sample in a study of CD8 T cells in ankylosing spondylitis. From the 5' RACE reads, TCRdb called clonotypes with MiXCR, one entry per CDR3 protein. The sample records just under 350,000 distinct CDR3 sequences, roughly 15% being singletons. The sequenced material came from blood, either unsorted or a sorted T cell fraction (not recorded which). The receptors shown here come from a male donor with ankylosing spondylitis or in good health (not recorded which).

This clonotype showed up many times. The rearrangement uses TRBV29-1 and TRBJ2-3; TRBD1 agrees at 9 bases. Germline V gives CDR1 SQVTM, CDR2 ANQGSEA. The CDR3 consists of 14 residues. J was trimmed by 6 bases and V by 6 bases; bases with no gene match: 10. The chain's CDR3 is CSVRDRDSRDTQYF. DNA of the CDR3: TGCAGCGTCCGGGACAGGGACTCAAGGGATACGCAGTATTTT.

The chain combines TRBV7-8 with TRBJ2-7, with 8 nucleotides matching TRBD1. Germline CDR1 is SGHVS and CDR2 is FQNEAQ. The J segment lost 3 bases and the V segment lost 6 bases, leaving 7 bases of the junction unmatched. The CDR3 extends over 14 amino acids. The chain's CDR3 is CASSTTGVGYEQYF. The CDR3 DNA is TGTGCCAGCAGTACGACAGGGGTTGGCTACGAGCAGTACTTC.

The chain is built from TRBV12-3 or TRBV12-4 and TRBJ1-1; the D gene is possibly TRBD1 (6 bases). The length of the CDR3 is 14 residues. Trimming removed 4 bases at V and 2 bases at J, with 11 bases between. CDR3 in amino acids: CASSSGRGNTEAFF. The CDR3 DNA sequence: TGTGCCAGCAGTTCTGGCAGGGGAAACACTGAAGCTTTCTTT.

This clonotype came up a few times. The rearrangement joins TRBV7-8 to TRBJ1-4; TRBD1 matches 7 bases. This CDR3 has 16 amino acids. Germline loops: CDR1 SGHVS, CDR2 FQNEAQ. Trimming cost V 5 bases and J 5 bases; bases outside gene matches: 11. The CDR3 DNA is TGTGCCAGCAGCCAAAGGACAGGTCTCGAAAATGAAAAACTGTTTTTT. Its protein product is CASSQRTGLENEKLFF.

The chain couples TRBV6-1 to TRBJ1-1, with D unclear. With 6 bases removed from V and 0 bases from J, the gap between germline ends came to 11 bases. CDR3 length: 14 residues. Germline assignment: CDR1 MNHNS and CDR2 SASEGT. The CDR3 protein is CASRGEWMNTEAFF. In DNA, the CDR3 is TGTGCCAGCAGGGGCGAGTGGATGAACACTGAAGCTTTCTTT.

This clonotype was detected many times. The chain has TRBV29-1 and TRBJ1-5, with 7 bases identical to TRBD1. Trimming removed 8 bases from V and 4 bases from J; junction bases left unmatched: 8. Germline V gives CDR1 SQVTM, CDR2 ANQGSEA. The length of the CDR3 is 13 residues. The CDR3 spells CSTGDGSNQPQHF. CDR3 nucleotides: TGCAGCACAGGGGACGGATCTAATCAGCCCCAGCATTTT.

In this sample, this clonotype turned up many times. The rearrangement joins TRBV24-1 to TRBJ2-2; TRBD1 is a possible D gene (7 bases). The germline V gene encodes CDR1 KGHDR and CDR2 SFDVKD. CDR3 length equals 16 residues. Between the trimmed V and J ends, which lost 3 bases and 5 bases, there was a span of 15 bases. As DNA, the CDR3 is TGTGCCACCAGTGATCGGGGGACAGTTGGGACCGGGGAGCTGTTTTTT. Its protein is CATSDRGTVGTGELFF.

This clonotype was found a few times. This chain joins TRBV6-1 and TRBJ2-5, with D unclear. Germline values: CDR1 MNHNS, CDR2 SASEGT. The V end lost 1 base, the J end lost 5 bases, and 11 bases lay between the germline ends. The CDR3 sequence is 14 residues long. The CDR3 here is CASSEERFFETQYF. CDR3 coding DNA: TGTGCCAGCAGTGAAGAAAGGTTTTTCGAGACCCAGTACTTC.

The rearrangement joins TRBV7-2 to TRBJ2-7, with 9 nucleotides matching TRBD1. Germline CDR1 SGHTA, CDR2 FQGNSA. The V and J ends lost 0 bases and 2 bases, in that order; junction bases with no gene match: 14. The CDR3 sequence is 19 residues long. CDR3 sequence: CASSLAGSGQGTRAYEQYF. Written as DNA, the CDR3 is TGTGCCAGCAGCTTAGCGGGTAGTGGACAGGGGACTCGGGCCTACGAGCAGTACTTC. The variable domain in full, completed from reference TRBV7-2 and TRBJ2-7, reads GAGVSQSPSNKVTEKGKDVELRCDPISGHTALYWYRQSLGQGLEFLIYFQGNSAPDKSGLPSDRFSAERTGGSVSTLTIQRTQQEDSAVYLCASSLAGSGQGTRAYEQYFGPGTRLTVT.

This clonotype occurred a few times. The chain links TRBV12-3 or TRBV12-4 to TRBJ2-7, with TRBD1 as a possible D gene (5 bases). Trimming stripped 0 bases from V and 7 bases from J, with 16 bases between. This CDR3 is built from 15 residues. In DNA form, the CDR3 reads TGTGCCAGCAGTTTAGCGCTGCAGGGATTAGAAGAGCAGTACTTC. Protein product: CASSLALQGLEEQYF.

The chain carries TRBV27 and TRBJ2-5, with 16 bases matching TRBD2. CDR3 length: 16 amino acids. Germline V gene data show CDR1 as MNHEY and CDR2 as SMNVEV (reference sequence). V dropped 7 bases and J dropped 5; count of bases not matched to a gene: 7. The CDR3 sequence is CASTAGLAGGAETQYF. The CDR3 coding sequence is TGTGCCAGCACCGCGGGACTAGCGGGGGGGGCCGAGACCCAGTACTTC.

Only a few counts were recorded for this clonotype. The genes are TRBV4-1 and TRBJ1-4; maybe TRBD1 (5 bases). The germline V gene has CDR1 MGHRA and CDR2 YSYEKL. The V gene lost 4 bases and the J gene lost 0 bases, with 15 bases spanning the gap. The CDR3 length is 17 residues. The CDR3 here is CASSRPITGATNEKLFF. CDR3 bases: TGCGCCAGCAGCCGACCCATTACAGGCGCAACTAATGAAAAACTGTTTTTT.

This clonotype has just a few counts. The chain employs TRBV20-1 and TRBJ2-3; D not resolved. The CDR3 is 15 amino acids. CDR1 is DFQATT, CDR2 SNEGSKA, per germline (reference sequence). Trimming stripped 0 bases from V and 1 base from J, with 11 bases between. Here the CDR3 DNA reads TGCAGTGCTAGAGATCTCCGGAGTGGCACAGATACGCAGTATTTT. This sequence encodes CSARDLRSGTDTQYF.

The CDR3 here is CASSPQTLTGANTGELFF. The CDR3 DNA sequence: TGCGCCAGCAGCCCGCAGACCCTGACGGGGGCGAACACCGGGGAGCTGTTTTTT. This chain uses TRBV4-1 with TRBJ2-2; D is perhaps TRBD2 (6 bases). The V gene lost 4 bases and the J gene lost 0 bases, with 18 bases spanning the gap. CDR1 and CDR2 from the germline V gene are MGHRA and YSYEKL. The CDR3 is made up of 18 amino acids.

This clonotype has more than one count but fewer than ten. CDR3 coding DNA: TGCGCCAGCAGCTTGGCCTCTACTAGCGGGGTTAATGAGCAGTTCTTC. It is translated as CASSLASTSGVNEQFF. The rearrangement joins TRBV5-1 to TRBJ2-1; 10 nucleotides line up with TRBD2. The CDR3 runs to 16 residues. After removal of 0 bases from V and 7 bases from J, the junction contained 7 bases not matched to a gene. CDR1 SGHRS and CDR2 YFSETQ come from the germline V gene.

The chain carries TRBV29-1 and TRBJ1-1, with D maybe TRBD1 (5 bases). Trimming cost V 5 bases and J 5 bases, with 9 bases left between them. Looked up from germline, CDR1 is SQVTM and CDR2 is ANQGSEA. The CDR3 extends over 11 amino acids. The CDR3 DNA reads TGCAGCGTTCGGGGGGGGACTGAAGCTTTCTTT. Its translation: CSVRGGTEAFF.

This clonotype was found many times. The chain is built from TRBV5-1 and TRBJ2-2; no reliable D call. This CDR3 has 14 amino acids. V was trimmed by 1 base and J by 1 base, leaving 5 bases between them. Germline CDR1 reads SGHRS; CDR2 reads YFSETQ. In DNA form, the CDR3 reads TGCGCCAGCAGCTTGACGGGGAACACCGGGGAGCTGTTTTTT. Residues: CASSLTGNTGELFF.

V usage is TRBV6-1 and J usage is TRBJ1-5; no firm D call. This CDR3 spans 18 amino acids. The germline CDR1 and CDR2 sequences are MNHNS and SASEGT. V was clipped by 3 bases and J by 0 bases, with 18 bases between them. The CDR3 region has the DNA TGTGCCAGCAGTGATCGCAGAGGGTCAGCCCATAGCAATCAGCCCCAGCATTTT. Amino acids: CASSDRRGSAHSNQPQHF.

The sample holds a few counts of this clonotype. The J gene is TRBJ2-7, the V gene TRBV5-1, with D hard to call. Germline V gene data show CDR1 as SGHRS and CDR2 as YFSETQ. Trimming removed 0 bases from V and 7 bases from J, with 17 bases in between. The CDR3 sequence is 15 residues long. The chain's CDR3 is CASSLAIGTLGEQYF. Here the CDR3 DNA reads TGCGCCAGCAGCTTGGCCATAGGTACCCTGGGTGAGCAGTACTTC.

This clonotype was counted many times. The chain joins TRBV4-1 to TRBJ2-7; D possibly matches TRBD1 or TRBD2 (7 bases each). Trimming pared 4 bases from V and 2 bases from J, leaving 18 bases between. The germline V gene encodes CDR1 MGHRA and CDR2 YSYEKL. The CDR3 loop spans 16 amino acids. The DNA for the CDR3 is TGCGCCAGCAGCCGAACAGGGGCCGGGGGGCCCTACGAGCAGTACTTC. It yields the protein CASSRTGAGGPYEQYF.